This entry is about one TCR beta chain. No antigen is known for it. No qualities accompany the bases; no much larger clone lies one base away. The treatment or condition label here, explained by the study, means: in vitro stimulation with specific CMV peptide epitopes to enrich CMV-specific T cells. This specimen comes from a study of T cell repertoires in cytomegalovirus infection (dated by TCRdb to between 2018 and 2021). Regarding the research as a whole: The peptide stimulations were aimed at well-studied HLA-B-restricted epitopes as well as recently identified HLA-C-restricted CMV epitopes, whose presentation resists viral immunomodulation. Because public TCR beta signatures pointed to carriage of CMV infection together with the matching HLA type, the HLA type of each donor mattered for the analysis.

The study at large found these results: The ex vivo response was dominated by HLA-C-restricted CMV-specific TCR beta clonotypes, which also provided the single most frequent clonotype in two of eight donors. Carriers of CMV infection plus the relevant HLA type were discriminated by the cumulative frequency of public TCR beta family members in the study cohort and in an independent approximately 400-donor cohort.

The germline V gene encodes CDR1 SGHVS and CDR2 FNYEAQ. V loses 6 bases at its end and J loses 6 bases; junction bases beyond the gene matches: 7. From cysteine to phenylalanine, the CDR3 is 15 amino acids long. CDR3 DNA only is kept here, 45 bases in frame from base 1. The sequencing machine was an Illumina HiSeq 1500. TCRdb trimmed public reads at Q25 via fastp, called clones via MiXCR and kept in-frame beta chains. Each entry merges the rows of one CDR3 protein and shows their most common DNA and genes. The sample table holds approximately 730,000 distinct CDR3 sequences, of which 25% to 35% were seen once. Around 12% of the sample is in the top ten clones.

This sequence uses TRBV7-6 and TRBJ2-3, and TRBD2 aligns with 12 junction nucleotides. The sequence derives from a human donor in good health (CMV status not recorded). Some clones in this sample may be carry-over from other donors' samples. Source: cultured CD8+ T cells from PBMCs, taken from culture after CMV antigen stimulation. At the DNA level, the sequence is TGTGCCAGCAGGCGGACTAGCGGGGCAGGGGATACGCAGTATTTT. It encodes CASRRTSGAGDTQYF.